The entry below describes one TCR beta chain. TCRdb's table, derived via immunoSEQ multiplex PCR, lists solely in-frame clones and lacks some. The table includes around 53,000 clones, more than 85% detected once. The source of the sample is a study of technical replicates of blood from a few donors. Germline V gives CDR1 LNHDA, CDR2 SQIVND (reference sequence). The CDR3 runs to 17 residues. V lost 0 bases and J 7 bases, leaving 22 bases between the germline ends. The specimen was PBMCs. This sequence originates from a human donor in good health. Some clones in this sample may be carry-over from other donors' samples. This sequence joins TRBV19 and TRBJ2-7; D may be TRBD2 (5 bases). The CDR3 DNA reads as TGTGCCAGTAGTATAGACCCCCGGAGGACCACACAGCTGGAGCAGTACTTC. Its translation: CASSIDPRRTTQLEQYF.